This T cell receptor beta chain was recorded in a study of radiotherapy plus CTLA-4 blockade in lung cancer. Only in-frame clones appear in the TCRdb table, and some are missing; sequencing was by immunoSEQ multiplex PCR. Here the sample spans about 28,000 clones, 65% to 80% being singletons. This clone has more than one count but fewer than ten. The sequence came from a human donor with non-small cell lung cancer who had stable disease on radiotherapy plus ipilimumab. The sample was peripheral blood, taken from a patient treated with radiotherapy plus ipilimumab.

CDR3 sequence: CASSLNLGGINYGYTF. The DNA for the CDR3 is TGTGCCAGCAGCTTAAATCTCGGGGGCATCAACTATGGCTACACCTTC. The rearrangement uses TRBV7-3 and TRBJ1-2, with D tentatively TRBD1 (6 bases). The CDR3 covers 16 residues. The germline V gene encodes CDR1 SGHTA and CDR2 FQGTGA. Trimming removed 1 base from V and 2 bases from J, with 14 bases in between.